The 25 T cell receptor beta chains below were found in one sample sequenced in a study of T cell repertoires in cytomegalovirus infection. Antigen specificity for these receptors is unknown. TCRdb itself ran the reads through MiXCR, one entry per CDR3 protein. The sample contains 830,000 or so distinct CDR3 sequences, approximately 32% of which appear only once. Specimen: cultured CD8+ T cells from PBMCs, collected from culture after CMV antigen stimulation. These receptors all come from a human donor in good health (CMV status not recorded). Some clones in this sample may be carry-over from other donors' samples.

The V and J genes are TRBV19 and TRBJ1-1; D unclear. This CDR3 has 13 amino acids. V lost 7 bases, J lost 4 bases, and 13 bases lay in between. Per germline, CDR1 LNHDA and CDR2 SQIVND (reference sequence). The CDR3 bases are TGTGCCAGTACTTCCCTAGATCTCACTGAAGCTTTCTTT. This translates into CASTSLDLTEAFF.

CDR3 in DNA: TGTGCCAGCAGTGTGAATAATAACTATGGCTACACCTTC. The encoded protein is CASSVNNNYGYTF. The chain combines TRBV25-1 with TRBJ1-2; D call uncertain. V was trimmed by 4 bases and J by 1 base, leaving 7 bases between them. The CDR3 totals 13 residues. CDR1 and CDR2 from the germline V gene are MGHDK and SYGVNS.

In this sample, this clonotype turned up many times. The chain carries TRBV7-2 and TRBJ2-2, with D perhaps given as TRBD1 or TRBD2 (5 bases each). Germline V CDR1 and CDR2: SGHTA, FQGNSA. The CDR3 covers 16 residues. Trimming took off 3 bases at V and 0 bases at J, with 11 bases between the two ends. The CDR3 sequence is CASSLNKGPNTGELFF. The DNA for the CDR3 is TGTGCCAGCAGCTTGAATAAGGGACCGAACACCGGGGAGCTGTTTTTT.

The chain employs TRBV6-5 and TRBJ2-1, with TRBD1 as a possible D gene (5 bases). Trimming removed 2 bases from V and 2 bases from J, with 10 bases in between. Germline CDR1 is MNHEY and CDR2 is SVGAGI. CDR3 length: 15 residues. The CDR3 spells CASSYGAGAYNEQFF. The CDR3 DNA reads as TGTGCCAGCAGTTACGGGGCAGGAGCCTACAATGAGCAGTTCTTC.

The sample holds a few counts of this clonotype. The DNA is omitted, as the CDR3 cannot be located on it reliably, and the CDR3 follows TCRdb's listing. This chain joins TRBV28 and TRBJ2-1; the DNA was not used to check the table's D call, TRBD1. The CDR3 is made up of 19 amino acids, end residues included. Per germline, CDR1 MDHEN and CDR2 SYDVKM. CDR3 in amino acids: CASSFGPGISKPNGGEGFF.

As DNA, the CDR3 is TGTGCCAGCAGTTATGGCCGGGACACCATATATTTT. Protein sequence: CASSYGRDTIYF. V usage is TRBV7-9 and J usage is TRBJ1-3; D is undetermined. The CDR3 is made up of 12 amino acids. Germline assignment: CDR1 SEHNR and CDR2 FQNEAQ (reference sequence). V shed 6 bases and J shed 8 bases, with 11 bases lying between them.

This clonotype was found a few times. This rearrangement joins TRBV7-8 to TRBJ1-2; D might be TRBD1 (6 bases). The CDR3 is 17 residues long. Germline-derived CDR1 and CDR2 are SGHVS and FQNEAQ. With 1 base removed from V and 0 bases from J, the gap between germline ends came to 15 bases. CDR3 nucleotide sequence: TGTGCCAGCAGCTTAGATAAGGACAGCCCCTCTAACTATGGCTACACCTTC. Protein sequence: CASSLDKDSPSNYGYTF.

The J gene is TRBJ2-1, the V gene TRBV20-1; maybe TRBD1 (7 bases). Germline V gene data show CDR1 as DFQATT and CDR2 as SNEGSKA (reference sequence). The V and J ends lost 6 bases and 4 bases respectively, with 19 bases between them. The length of the CDR3 is 15 residues. In DNA form, the CDR3 reads TGCAGTGCCCCGGAGGGACAGACCAATTACAATGAGCAGTTCTTC. It encodes CSAPEGQTNYNEQFF.

This clonotype appeared a few times. The J gene is TRBJ1-5, the V gene TRBV27; 7 bases line up with TRBD1. This CDR3 has 16 residues. Germline values: CDR1 MNHEY, CDR2 SMNVEV (reference sequence). The V gene end was trimmed by 4 bases and the J gene end by 4 bases; junction bases not matched to a gene: 10. Here the CDR3 DNA reads TGTGCCAGCAGTTGGGCCGGGACAGCAGAAAATCAGCCCCAGCATTTT. Its translation is CASSWAGTAENQPQHF.

CDR3 nucleotide sequence: TGTGCCAGCAGCCCCCTTGAGATCACTGAAGCTTTCTTT. Translating it yields CASSPLEITEAFF. V usage is TRBV7-8 and J usage is TRBJ1-1; D gene unclear. V lost 5 bases and J lost 4, with 11 bases in between. This CDR3 comprises 13 residues. The germline CDR1 and CDR2 sequences are SGHVS and FQNEAQ.

This CDR3 is CASLAGVTYEQFF. CDR3 DNA sequence: TGTGCCAGCCTCGCAGGGGTAACGTATGAGCAGTTCTTC. The genes are TRBV5-5 and TRBJ2-1; TRBD1 is a possible D gene (6 bases). The length of the CDR3 is 13 residues. The germline V gene has CDR1 SGHKS and CDR2 YYEKEE (reference sequence). V lost 7 bases and J 8 bases, leaving 16 bases between the germline ends.

The chain has TRBV7-9 and TRBJ2-3; 13 nucleotides agree with TRBD2. The CDR3 loop spans 16 amino acids. Germline V lookup: CDR1 SEHNR, CDR2 FQNEAQ (reference sequence). V trimming: 5 bases; J trimming: 5 bases; junction bases outside the gene matches: 7. The CDR3 bases are TGTGCCAGCAGCCCAGGGACTAGCGGGGATCTAGATACGCAGTATTTT. Its protein is CASSPGTSGDLDTQYF.

The chain joins TRBV19 to TRBJ1-1; tentatively, D is TRBD1 (6 bases). This CDR3 has 16 residues. Trimming shortened V by 3 bases and J by 1 base, and 15 bases separated the two germline ends. Germline V gene data show CDR1 as LNHDA and CDR2 as SQIVND (reference sequence). DNA of the CDR3: TGTGCCAGTAGTATTCGACGGGGGCTGAAGAACACTGAAGCTTTCTTT. It is translated as CASSIRRGLKNTEAFF.

As DNA, the CDR3 is TGCGCCAGCAGCCCCACGGACAGGGTAGGGACTGAAGCTTTCTTT. Its protein is CASSPTDRVGTEAFF. The rearrangement links TRBV5-1 to TRBJ1-1, with TRBD1 matching over 8 bases. The CDR3 extends over 15 amino acids. CDR1 is SGHRS, CDR2 YFSETQ, per germline. V lost 4 bases to trimming and J lost 5 bases; unmatched junction nucleotides: 10.

This clonotype was detected only a few times. The chain links TRBV6-5 to TRBJ2-7; D is ambiguous. The CDR3 consists of 11 residues. CDR1 is MNHEY, CDR2 SVGAGI, per germline. Trimming stripped 2 bases from V and 6 bases from J, with 5 bases between. Here the CDR3 reads CASSYRCEQYV. CDR3 sequence (DNA): TGTGCCAGCAGTTACCGGTGCGAGCAGTACGTC.

This clonotype was detected many times. The rearrangement links TRBV7-8 to TRBJ1-1; D gene ambiguous. This CDR3 comprises 13 residues. The V gene lost 5 bases and the J gene lost 10 bases, with 17 bases spanning the gap. Germline loops: CDR1 SGHVS, CDR2 FQNEAQ. In DNA, the CDR3 is TGTGCCAGCAGCCCCCGTAAAACGGGTGGAGCTTTCTTT. Translated: CASSPRKTGGAFF.

This clonotype occurred a few times. This chain links TRBV7-2 with TRBJ2-1; no clear D gene. The length of the CDR3 is 15 residues. Germline values: CDR1 SGHTA, CDR2 FQGNSA. Trimming left V 1 base short and J 5 bases short, with 12 bases between. CDR3 sequence: CASSLDWSPNNEQFF. As DNA, the CDR3 is TGTGCCAGCAGCTTAGACTGGTCGCCTAACAATGAGCAGTTCTTC.

In its sample, this clonotype was seen many times. This chain connects TRBV4-1 to TRBJ1-2; no definite D call. The CDR3 is made up of 14 amino acids. Trimming cost V 0 bases and J 2 bases, with 7 bases left between them. Germline V gene data show CDR1 as MGHRA and CDR2 as YSYEKL. The DNA for the CDR3 is TGCGCCAGCAGCCAAGATCGAGGAAACTATGGCTACACCTTC. Translation: CASSQDRGNYGYTF.

The CDR3 region is CASSFIGESSYNEQFF. In DNA, the CDR3 is TGTGCCAGCAGTTTCATCGGGGAGAGCTCCTACAATGAGCAGTTCTTC. The V gene is TRBV27, the J gene TRBJ2-1; D might be TRBD2 (5 bases). Germline CDR1 reads MNHEY; CDR2 reads SMNVEV (reference sequence). The CDR3 runs to 16 residues. Trimming cost V 3 bases and J 0 bases, with 12 bases left between them.

The genes are TRBV9 and TRBJ1-4; perhaps TRBD1 as D (5 bases). This CDR3 is built from 15 residues. The ends were cut back, 3 bases at V and 3 bases at J, with 12 bases in the middle. Germline-derived CDR1 and CDR2 are SGDLS and YYNGEE. CDR3 in DNA: TGTGCCAGCAGCGCAGGGATTTTGGCTAATGAAAAACTGTTTTTT. Its protein is CASSAGILANEKLFF. Variable domain in full (rest from reference TRBV9 and TRBJ1-4): DSGVTQTPKHLITATGQRVTLRCSPRSGDLSVYWYQQSLDQGLQFLIQYYNGEERAKGNILERFSAQQFPDLHSELNLSSLELGDSALYFCASSAGILANEKLFFGSGTQLSVL.

The genes are TRBV2 and TRBJ1-1; D ambiguous. V lost 10 bases and J lost 3, with 12 bases in between. In germline, CDR1 is SNHLY, CDR2 FYNNEI. This CDR3 comprises 12 residues. DNA for the CDR3: TGTGCCATCACTTATGGCTACACTGAAGCTTTCTTT. Protein sequence: CAITYGYTEAFF.

This clonotype showed up just a few times. The chain couples TRBV6-1 to TRBJ2-1, with 11 nucleotides matching TRBD1. Trimming took 5 bases from V and 3 from J; bases not matched to a gene: 6. The germline gives CDR1 MNHNS, CDR2 SASEGT. This CDR3 is built from 16 residues. The CDR3 is CASSPSGTGGYNEQFF. In DNA, the CDR3 is TGTGCCAGCAGTCCCTCCGGGACAGGGGGCTACAATGAGCAGTTCTTC.

This sequence joins TRBV7-9 and TRBJ1-1; D unclear. Per the germline V gene, CDR1 is SEHNR and CDR2 is FQNEAQ (reference sequence). The CDR3 is made up of 13 amino acids. V lost 3 bases to trimming and J lost 1 base, with 6 bases between them. CDR3 residues: CASSFDPNTEAFF. CDR3 DNA sequence: TGTGCCAGCAGCTTCGACCCGAACACTGAAGCTTTCTTT. The full variable domain, with the rest looked up from reference TRBV7-9 and TRBJ1-1, is DTGVSQNPRHKITKRGQNVTFRCDPISEHNRLYWYRQTLGQGPEFLTYFQNEAQLEKSRLLSDRFSAERPKGSFSTLEIQRTEQGDSAMYLCASSFDPNTEAFFGQGTRLTVV.

This chain connects TRBV9 to TRBJ2-3, with D uncertain. The V gene lost 4 bases and the J gene lost 4 bases, with 13 bases spanning the gap. This CDR3 is 14 amino acids long. Germline V gene sequence: CDR1 SGDLS, CDR2 YYNGEE. CDR3 residues: CASSSQGTADTQYF. The CDR3 nucleotides read TGTGCCAGCAGCTCCCAAGGTACGGCAGATACGCAGTATTTT. Together with reference TRBV9 and TRBJ2-3, the CDR3 gives the full variable domain: DSGVTQTPKHLITATGQRVTLRCSPRSGDLSVYWYQQSLDQGLQFLIQYYNGEERAKGNILERFSAQQFPDLHSELNLSSLELGDSALYFCASSSQGTADTQYFGPGTRLTVL.

This clonotype was seen only a few times. The chain employs TRBV11-2 and TRBJ2-3, with 8 bases lining up with TRBD2. V lost 7 bases and J lost 1; bases outside the gene matches: 10. The germline V gene encodes CDR1 SGHAT and CDR2 FQNNGV. The CDR3 sequence is 16 residues long. CDR3 residues: CASTTFPGGGTDTQYF. The CDR3 coding sequence is TGTGCCAGCACCACTTTTCCGGGGGGGGGCACAGATACGCAGTATTTT.